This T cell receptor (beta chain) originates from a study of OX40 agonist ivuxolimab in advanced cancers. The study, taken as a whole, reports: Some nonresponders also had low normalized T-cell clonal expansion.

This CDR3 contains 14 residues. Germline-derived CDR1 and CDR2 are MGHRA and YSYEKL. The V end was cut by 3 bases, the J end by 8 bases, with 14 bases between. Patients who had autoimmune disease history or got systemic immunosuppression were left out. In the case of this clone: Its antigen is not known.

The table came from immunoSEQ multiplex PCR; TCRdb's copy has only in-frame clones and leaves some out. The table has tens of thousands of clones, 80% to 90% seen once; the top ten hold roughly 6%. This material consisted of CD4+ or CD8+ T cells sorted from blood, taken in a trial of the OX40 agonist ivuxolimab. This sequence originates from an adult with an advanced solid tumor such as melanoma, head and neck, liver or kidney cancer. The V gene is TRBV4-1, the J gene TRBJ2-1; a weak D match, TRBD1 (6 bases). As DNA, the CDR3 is TGCGCCAGCAGCCACTTTAGCAGGGGAGATGAGCAGTTCTTC. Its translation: CASSHFSRGDEQFF.